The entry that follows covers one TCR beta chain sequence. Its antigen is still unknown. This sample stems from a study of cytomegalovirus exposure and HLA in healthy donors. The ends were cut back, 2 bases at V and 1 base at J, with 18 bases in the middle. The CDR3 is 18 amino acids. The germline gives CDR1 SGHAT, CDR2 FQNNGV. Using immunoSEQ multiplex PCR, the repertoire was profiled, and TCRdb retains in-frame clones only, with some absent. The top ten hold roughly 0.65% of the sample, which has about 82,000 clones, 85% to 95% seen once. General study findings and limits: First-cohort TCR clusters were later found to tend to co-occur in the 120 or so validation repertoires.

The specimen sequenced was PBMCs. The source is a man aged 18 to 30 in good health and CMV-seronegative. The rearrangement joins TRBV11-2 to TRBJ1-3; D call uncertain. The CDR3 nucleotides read TGTGCCAGCAGCTTAAATCCTATGGGCCTACATTCTGGAAACACCATATATTTT. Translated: CASSLNPMGLHSGNTIYF.